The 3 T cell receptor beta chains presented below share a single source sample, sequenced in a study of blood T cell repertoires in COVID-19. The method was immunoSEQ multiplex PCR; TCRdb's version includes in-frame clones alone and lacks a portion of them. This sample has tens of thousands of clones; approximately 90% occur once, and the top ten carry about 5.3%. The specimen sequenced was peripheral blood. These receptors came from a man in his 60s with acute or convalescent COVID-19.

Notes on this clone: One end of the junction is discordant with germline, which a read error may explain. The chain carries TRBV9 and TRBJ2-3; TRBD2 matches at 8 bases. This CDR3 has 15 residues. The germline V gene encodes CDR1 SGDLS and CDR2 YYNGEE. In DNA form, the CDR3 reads TGTGCCCGCAGCGGGGGCGGGGGAATAACAGATACGCAGTATTTT. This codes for CARSGGGGITDTQYF.

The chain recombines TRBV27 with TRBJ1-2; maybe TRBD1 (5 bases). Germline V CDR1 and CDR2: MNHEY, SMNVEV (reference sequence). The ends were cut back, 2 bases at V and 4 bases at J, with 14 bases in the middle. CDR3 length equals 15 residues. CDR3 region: CASSLSPQGSYGYTF. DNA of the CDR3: TGTGCCAGCAGTTTAAGCCCCCAGGGTTCCTATGGCTACACCTTC.

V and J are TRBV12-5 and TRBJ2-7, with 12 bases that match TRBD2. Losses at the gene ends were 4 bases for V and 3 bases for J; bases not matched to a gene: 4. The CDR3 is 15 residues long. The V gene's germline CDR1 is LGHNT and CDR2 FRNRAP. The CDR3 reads CASGSLLAGGYEQYF. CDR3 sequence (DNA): TGTGCTAGTGGTTCGTTACTAGCGGGGGGCTACGAGCAGTACTTC.